This T cell receptor beta chain was recorded in a study of pediatric ulcerative colitis. Some clones are missing from TCRdb's copy, which holds only in-frame ones; the method was immunoSEQ multiplex PCR. This sample carries tens of thousands of clones, over 70% of them seen once, and the ten largest clones take around 9.1%. The CDR3 sequence is 14 residues long. The V end was cut by 10 bases, the J end by 5 bases, with 20 bases between. Looked up from germline, CDR1 is MNHNY and CDR2 is SVGAGI (reference sequence). Rectal tissue came from one to two pinch biopsies taken at colonoscopy. The clonotype comes from a boy younger than 18 with severe ulcerative colitis. V is TRBV6-6 and J is TRBJ2-5; D possibly corresponds to TRBD2 (6 bases). Sequencing was done on a sample of gut tissue. The CDR3 DNA follows: TGTGCCACCCAGGAGGGGAGGCCCCGGGAGACCCAGTACTTC. It translates to CATQEGRPRETQYF.